One and the same sample provided the 6 T cell receptor beta chains below, sequenced in a study of blood T cell repertoires in COVID-19. TCRdb keeps only in-frame clones here, not all; method: immunoSEQ multiplex PCR. The sample shows just under 150,000 clones, around nine tenths of them seen only once. Sequencing input: peripheral blood. These receptor sequences come from a woman in her 50s with active or convalescent COVID-19.

This chain uses TRBV18 with TRBJ2-1, with D possibly TRBD1 on 6 matching bases. V shed 0 bases and J shed 8 bases, with 14 bases lying between them. Germline CDR1 reads KGHSH; CDR2 reads LQKENI. The CDR3 loop spans 15 amino acids. The CDR3 coding sequence is TGTGCCAGCTCACCACCTACAAAACAGGGCCATGAGCAGTTCTTC. Amino acid sequence: CASSPPTKQGHEQFF.

The chain combines TRBV7-9 with TRBJ2-5; 12 bases line up with TRBD2. Unmatched junction bases numbered 4, after V lost 3 bases and J lost 5 bases. CDR1 is SEHNR, CDR2 FQNEAQ, per germline (reference sequence). This CDR3 contains 15 residues. CDR3 DNA sequence: TGTGCCAGCAGCTTCCCGACTAGCGGGAGTGAGACCCAGTACTTC. It yields the protein CASSFPTSGSETQYF.

The V call is TRBV15, the J call TRBJ1-1; TRBD1 aligns across 9 bases. V lost 6 bases, J lost 6 bases, and 8 bases stayed unmatched. The germline V gene encodes CDR1 LNHNV and CDR2 YYDKDF (reference sequence). CDR3 length: 14 residues. The DNA for the CDR3 is TGTGCCACCAGACCGGACAGGGGTCCGTCTGAAGCTTTCTTT. It yields the protein CATRPDRGPSEAFF.

The chain uses TRBV9 and TRBJ1-6; D gene uncertain. This CDR3 has 14 residues. From germline, CDR1 is SGDLS and CDR2 YYNGEE. V was shortened by 1 base and J by 8 bases, with 10 bases between the two germline ends. The CDR3 DNA is TGTGCCAGCAGCGTATCTCCCGGGGATTCACCCCTCCACTTT. Amino acids: CASSVSPGDSPLHF.

J is TRBJ1-5 and V is TRBV20-1; 8 nucleotides agree with TRBD1. The germline gives CDR1 DFQATT, CDR2 SNEGSKA (reference sequence). CDR3 length: 16 amino acids. V shed 3 bases and J 3 bases; nucleotides not matched to a gene: 10. CDR3: CSASSHGQGVNQPQHF. In nucleotides, the CDR3 is TGCAGTGCTAGTAGCCACGGACAGGGAGTCAATCAGCCCCAGCATTTT.

V and J are TRBV7-9 and TRBJ2-5, with D maybe TRBD2 (6 bases). Germline V lookup: CDR1 SEHNR, CDR2 FQNEAQ (reference sequence). V lost 5 bases to trimming and J lost 5 bases, with 18 bases between them. The CDR3 spans 15 residues. The CDR3 DNA sequence: TGTGCCAGCAGCCGCTGGGGCGGGGTGTCGGAGACCCAGTACTTC. It yields the protein CASSRWGGVSETQYF. The variable domain in full, completed from reference TRBV7-9 and TRBJ2-5, reads DTGVSQNPRHKITKRGQNVTFRCDPISEHNRLYWYRQTLGQGPEFLTYFQNEAQLEKSRLLSDRFSAERPKGSFSTLEIQRTEQGDSAMYLCASSRWGGVSETQYFGPGTRLLVL.